This TCR beta chain was profiled in a study of blood T cell repertoires in COVID-19. Study at large: The samples span acute and convalescent COVID-19 from the United States, Italy and Spain. Sources were T cells, B-cell-depleted T cells, or PBMCs; the material itself was cDNA or gDNA.

Trimming at V came to 1 base and at J to 4 bases, leaving 4 bases not matched to a gene. CDR3 length equals 15 residues. CDR1 and CDR2 (germline): SEHNR, FQNEAQ (reference sequence). Authors' data handling: Reference gene primer amplification gave estimated nucleated cell counts. The protocol was immunoSEQ multiplex PCR, while the TCRdb copy is restricted to in-frame clones and leaves out a portion. Clone size and the V and J calls come from that table; the DNA yielded D and trimming. The profile shows 97,000 or so clones, over 75% of them singletons. The chain is built from TRBV7-9 and TRBJ1-5; 7 nucleotides align to TRBD1. The TCR sequence derives from a man aged 55 to 70 with acute or convalescent COVID-19. The sample consisted of peripheral blood. The CDR3 here is CASSLGDRENQPQHF. The CDR3 DNA follows: TGTGCCAGCAGCTTAGGGGACAGAGAAAATCAGCCCCAGCATTTT. The whole variable domain, filled in from reference TRBV7-9 and TRBJ1-5, reads DTGVSQNPRHKITKRGQNVTFRCDPISEHNRLYWYRQTLGQGPEFLTYFQNEAQLEKSRLLSDRFSAERPKGSFSTLEIQRTEQGDSAMYLCASSLGDRENQPQHFGDGTRLSIL.